The entry that follows covers one T cell receptor beta chain sequence. Its antigen is not identified. This specimen belongs to a study of cytomegalovirus exposure and HLA in healthy donors. Across the study: An early data release held about 85 million unique TCRs from HLA-typed donors.

Researchers ran the PCR with 60 Vbeta and 13 Jbeta primers. Using immunoSEQ multiplex PCR, the repertoire was profiled, and TCRdb retains in-frame clones only, with some absent. The sample shows roughly 120,000 clones, 79% of them seen only once. Study findings and constraints: Across HLA loci, a later analysis found differing TCR association rates, with DRB1 most and HLA-C fewest. Later analysis identified a missense DCLRE1C variant that was linked to TCR beta V- and J-gene trimming. Most of the TCR beta V segments (in an earlier analysis) were productive either about 87% or about 30% of the time.

J lost 8 bases, V lost 1 base, and 2 bases had no gene match. The length of the CDR3 is 14 residues. Germline lookup yields CDR1 SGHVS and CDR2 FNYEAQ. V and J are TRBV7-6 and TRBJ1-4; 9 positions match TRBD1. Material for sequencing was PBMCs. The origin of this receptor is a man aged 30 to 39 in good health and CMV-seropositive. This chain's CDR3 is CASSLGQGGEKLFF. As DNA, the CDR3 is TGTGCCAGCAGCTTAGGACAGGGGGGAGAAAAACTGTTTTTT.